This entry describes one TCR beta chain. The germline V and J ends were trimmed by 4 bases and 1 base, with 2 bases remaining between them. The germline V gene has CDR1 SGHAT and CDR2 FQDESV (reference sequence). This CDR3 contains 12 residues. The sample is drawn from a study of blood T cell repertoires in COVID-19. Study in general: The cDNA or gDNA used as material had been derived from T cells, B-cell-depleted T cells, or PBMCs.

As originally analysed: Amplifying reference gene primers gave estimates of nucleated cell counts. Assay: immunoSEQ multiplex PCR; the TCRdb copy retains only in-frame clones and omits some. D and trimming were read from the DNA, whereas the V and J calls and clone size are those reported in that table. This table has 250,000 to 300,000 clones, approximately 87% appearing once. Material for sequencing was peripheral blood. The TCR comes from a man between 60 and 70 years old who had recovered from COVID-19. J is TRBJ2-4 and V is TRBV11-1; D uncertain. The CDR3 loop reads CASSSAKNIQYF. Written as DNA, the CDR3 is TGTGCCAGCAGCTCGGCCAAAAACATTCAGTACTTC.